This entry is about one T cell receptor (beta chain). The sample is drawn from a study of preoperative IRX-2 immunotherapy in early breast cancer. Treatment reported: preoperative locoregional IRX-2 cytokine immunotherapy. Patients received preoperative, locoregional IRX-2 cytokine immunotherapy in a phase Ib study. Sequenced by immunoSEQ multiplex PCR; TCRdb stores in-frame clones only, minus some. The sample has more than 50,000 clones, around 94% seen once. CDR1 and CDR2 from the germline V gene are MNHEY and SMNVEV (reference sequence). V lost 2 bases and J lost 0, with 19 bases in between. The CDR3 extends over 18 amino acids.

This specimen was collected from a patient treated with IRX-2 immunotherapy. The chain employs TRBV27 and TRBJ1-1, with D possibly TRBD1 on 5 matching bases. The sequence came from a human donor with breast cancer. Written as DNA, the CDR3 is TGTGCCAGCAGTTTAGGGGCTGGGAGGCTTTCCATGAACACTGAAGCTTTCTTT. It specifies CASSLGAGRLSMNTEAFF.